These 25 T cell receptor beta chains originate from one sample sequenced in a study of shared T cell receptors in the human thymus. Repertoires were generated with immunoSEQ multiplex PCR, while TCRdb's copy carries only in-frame clones and drops some. The sample contains 500,000 to 750,000 clones, roughly 90% of which appear only once. This sample was shared with a second study, whose subject was human thymus T cells.

The material sequenced was thymocytes. Every receptor here comes from a boy under two years old with a congenital heart defect.

The chain recombines TRBV27 with TRBJ2-3, with D perhaps matching TRBD1 (6 bases). The CDR3 sequence is 15 residues long. Germline lookup yields CDR1 MNHEY and CDR2 SMNVEV (reference sequence). Trimming shortened V by 3 bases and J by 1 base, and 11 bases separated the two germline ends. CDR3 region: CASSFVNRGTDTQYF. The CDR3 DNA reads as TGTGCCAGCAGTTTTGTTAACAGGGGCACAGATACGCAGTATTTT.

This clone has only one observation. The chain couples TRBV1 to TRBJ2-3; TRBD1 reflects the table's D call only, with no check against the DNA. TRBV1 represents a pseudogene. This CDR3 region has 11 residues. CDR3 in DNA: TGCACCAGCACTCTCAGAGATACGCAGTATTTT. Translating it yields CTSTLRDTQYF.

The chain has TRBV4-1 and TRBJ2-1; 7 nucleotides align to TRBD1. This CDR3 has 16 residues. Germline-derived CDR1 and CDR2 are MGHRA and YSYEKL. V lost 1 base to trimming and J lost 8 bases; unmatched junction nucleotides: 11. The CDR3 spells CASSQAPSDRVDEQFF. CDR3 bases: TGCGCCAGCAGCCAAGCCCCATCAGACAGGGTTGATGAGCAGTTCTTC.

The chain has TRBV6-1 and TRBJ1-1; D gene uncertain. Germline V gene data show CDR1 as MNHNS and CDR2 as SASEGT. The ends were cut back, 7 bases at V and 2 bases at J, with 11 bases in the middle. The CDR3 is made up of 13 amino acids. Written as DNA, the CDR3 is TGTGCCAGCACGACCGCAGGAAACACTGAAGCTTTCTTT. It yields the protein CASTTAGNTEAFF.

This clone occurred a few times. The V and J genes are TRBV7-6 and TRBJ2-1, with D possibly matching TRBD2 (6 bases). The CDR3 spans 17 residues. V lost 5 bases to trimming and J lost 0 bases, with 17 bases between them. Germline V gene lookup returns CDR1 SGHVS and CDR2 FNYEAQ. The CDR3 DNA is TGTGCCAGCAGCCGAGATATTGCTAGCGACTCCTACAATGAGCAGTTCTTC. The encoded protein is CASSRDIASDSYNEQFF.

This clone was detected a few times. This rearrangement joins TRBV5-8 to TRBJ1-4, with a weak D call TRBD1 (5 bases). This CDR3 spans 14 amino acids. Germline-derived CDR1 and CDR2 are SGHTS and YDEGEE. Trimming took 4 bases from V and 5 from J, leaving 12 bases between them. The CDR3 DNA reads as TGTGCCAGCAGCCACGACAGTCCAAATGAAAAACTGTTTTTT. Its translation: CASSHDSPNEKLFF.

The CDR3 region has the DNA TGTGCCAGCAGTTTCTCAGGGGGCGCGGGCGAGCAGTACTTC. It specifies CASSFSGGAGEQYF. The J gene is TRBJ2-7, the V gene TRBV27; TRBD1 matches 8 bases. Germline values: CDR1 MNHEY, CDR2 SMNVEV (reference sequence). Losses at the gene ends were 3 bases for V and 6 bases for J; bases not matched to a gene: 7. The CDR3 runs 14 residues.

The CDR3 nucleotides read TGTGCCAGCAGCTTAGGTTACTTGAACACTGAAGCTTTCTTT. Its protein product is CASSLGYLNTEAFF. This chain joins TRBV7-2 and TRBJ1-1; D is unresolved. CDR1 is SGHTA, CDR2 FQGNSA, per germline. The V gene lost 1 base and the J gene lost 0 bases, with 6 bases spanning the gap. This CDR3 has 14 amino acids.

The CDR3 loop reads CAWRGSGRGKREQYF. The CDR3 DNA is TGTGCCTGGAGAGGTAGCGGGAGAGGGAAGCGCGAGCAGTACTTC. The chain carries TRBV30 and TRBJ2-7; 9 bases match TRBD2. V shed 3 bases, J shed 6 bases, and the junction held 12 bases outside the gene matches. This CDR3 has 15 amino acids. Germline loops: CDR1 GTSNPN, CDR2 SVGIG (reference sequence).

The CDR3 DNA reads TGTGCCAGCTCACCACGTAGCGGCCCGGTTAAGGCGGAGCAGTACTTC. It encodes CASSPRSGPVKAEQYF. The genes are TRBV18 and TRBJ2-7, with D possibly matching TRBD2 (6 bases). Trimming shortened V by 1 base and J by 7 bases, and 20 bases separated the two germline ends. The CDR3 is 16 residues long. Germline V CDR1 and CDR2: KGHSH, LQKENI. Full variable domain (missing parts from reference TRBV18 and TRBJ2-7): NAGVMQNPRHLVRRRGQEARLRCSPMKGHSHVYWYRQLPEEGLKFMVYLQKENIIDESGMPKERFSAEFPKEGPSILRIQQVVRGDSAAYFCASSPRSGPVKAEQYFGPGTRLTVT.

This clone was seen only once. Relative to the germline gene, one junction end is altered; a read error may explain this. The rearrangement uses TRBV6-1 and TRBJ2-5; no definite D call. Per the germline V gene, CDR1 is MNHNS and CDR2 is SASEGT. The CDR3 spans 12 residues. This chain's CDR3 is CASSSYQEAQYF. The CDR3 DNA sequence: TGTGCCAGCAGTTCGTACCAAGAGGCCCAGTACTTC.

This chain joins TRBV11-2 and TRBJ2-5; 7 nucleotides match TRBD1. The J call may be in error: the DNA end matches TRBJ2-7 better. The CDR3 spans 14 residues. The germline V gene encodes CDR1 SGHAT and CDR2 FQNNGV. CDR3 sequence: CASSLGGQAYEQYF. CDR3 nucleotides: TGTGCCAGCAGCTTAGGAGGACAGGCCTACGAGCAGTACTTC.

This chain joins TRBV11-2 and TRBJ2-5, with TRBD2 matching 14 bases. The CDR3 loop spans 17 amino acids. The germline gives CDR1 SGHAT, CDR2 FQNNGV. V was pared by 4 bases and J by 5 bases, with 9 bases of the junction left unmatched. DNA of the CDR3: TGTGCCAGCAGCTACTTCCGACTAGCGGGAGGGTTGGAGACCCAGTACTTC. It translates to CASSYFRLAGGLETQYF. The full variable domain, rest sourced from reference TRBV11-2 and TRBJ2-5, is EAGVAQSPRYKIIEKRQSVAFWCNPISGHATLYWYQQILGQGPKLLIQFQNNGVVDDSQLPKDRFSAERLKGVDSTLKIQPAKLEDSAVYLCASSYFRLAGGLETQYFGPGTRLLVL.

CDR3 sequence: CASNHGGRIQYF. CDR3 sequence (DNA): TGTGCCAGCAACCACGGTGGTCGAATTCAGTACTTC. The V and J genes are TRBV28 and TRBJ2-4, with D unresolved. From germline, CDR1 is MDHEN and CDR2 SYDVKM. The CDR3 covers 12 residues. The V end was cut by 7 bases, the J end by 10 bases, with 14 bases between. The full variable domain, with the rest looked up from reference TRBV28 and TRBJ2-4, is DVKVTQSSRYLVKRTGEKVFLECVQDMDHENMFWYRQDPGLGLRLIYFSYDVKMKEKGDIPEGYSVSREKKERFSLILESASTNQTSMYLCASNHGGRIQYFGAGTRLSVL.

The chain has TRBV5-8 and TRBJ1-2, with a possible D match to TRBD1 (5 bases). The V and J ends lost 0 bases and 2 bases respectively, with 11 bases between them. The germline V gene has CDR1 SGHTS and CDR2 YDEGEE. This CDR3 has 15 amino acids. This CDR3 reads CASSLDTGSNYGYTF. CDR3 sequence (DNA): TGTGCCAGCAGCTTGGACACAGGTTCCAACTATGGCTACACCTTC.

The rearrangement uses TRBV4-3 and TRBJ2-7; 9 nucleotides line up with TRBD1. CDR3 length: 17 amino acids. Looked up from germline, CDR1 is LGHNA and CDR2 is YSLEER. Trimming removed 0 bases from V and 5 bases from J; junction bases left unmatched: 11. The CDR3 loop is CASSQDLSGTGINEQYF. CDR3 bases: TGCGCCAGCAGCCAAGATTTATCCGGGACAGGGATCAACGAGCAGTACTTC.

The chain combines TRBV5-8 with TRBJ2-1, with D possibly being TRBD1 (6 bases). The V gene's germline CDR1 is SGHTS and CDR2 YDEGEE. This CDR3 spans 15 amino acids. V shed 1 base and J shed 3 bases, with 11 bases lying between them. CDR3 sequence reads: CASSLNRDDYNEQFF. DNA for the CDR3: TGTGCCAGCAGCTTGAACAGGGACGACTACAATGAGCAGTTCTTC.

The CDR3 sequence is CASSGARASNEKLFF. In DNA, the CDR3 is TGTGCCAGCAGTGGAGCCAGAGCTAGCAATGAAAAACTGTTTTTT. The chain recombines TRBV25-1 with TRBJ1-4; D is ambiguous. CDR1 and CDR2 (germline): MGHDK, SYGVNS. This CDR3 is 15 amino acids long. Trimming stripped 4 bases from V and 5 bases from J, with 14 bases between.

This chain links TRBV7-2 with TRBJ1-1; D might be TRBD1 (5 bases). The CDR3 loop spans 17 amino acids. Trimming took off 3 bases at V and 1 base at J, with 18 bases between the two ends. The germline gives CDR1 SGHTA, CDR2 FQGNSA. This CDR3 reads CASSFGQGPSWNTEAFF. CDR3 in DNA: TGTGCCAGCAGCTTTGGGCAGGGCCCTTCGTGGAACACTGAAGCTTTCTTT.

The chain links TRBV6-6 to TRBJ2-7, with 9 nucleotides matching TRBD1. V shed 4 bases, J shed 6 bases, and the junction held 13 bases outside the gene matches. CDR3 size: 16 residues. Looked up from germline, CDR1 is MNHNY and CDR2 is SVGAGI (reference sequence). The DNA for the CDR3 is TGTGCCAGCAGTTCGTCCCGGGACAGGGCGCGGGGCGAGCAGTACTTC. Translated, it gives CASSSSRDRARGEQYF.

The rearrangement joins TRBV9 to TRBJ2-1; the match to TRBD2 covers 7 bases. The V gene end was trimmed by 3 bases and the J gene end by 4 bases; junction bases not matched to a gene: 13. Germline V CDR1 and CDR2: SGDLS, YYNGEE. The CDR3 spans 17 residues. DNA of the CDR3: TGTGCCAGCAGCGCAGATGCGTGGTGGGAGGGATACAATGAGCAGTTCTTC. Encoded protein: CASSADAWWEGYNEQFF. The whole variable domain, remainder taken from reference TRBV9 and TRBJ2-1, is DSGVTQTPKHLITATGQRVTLRCSPRSGDLSVYWYQQSLDQGLQFLIQYYNGEERAKGNILERFSAQQFPDLHSELNLSSLELGDSALYFCASSADAWWEGYNEQFFGPGTRLTVL.

J is TRBJ2-5 and V is TRBV5-1; 10 nucleotides align to TRBD2. The J segment lost 5 bases and the V segment lost 3 bases, leaving 22 bases of the junction unmatched. Germline-derived CDR1 and CDR2 are SGHRS and YFSETQ. There are 20 residues in the CDR3. The CDR3 region is CASSSLPIAGGVLSRETQYF. The DNA for the CDR3 is TGCGCCAGCAGCTCTCTACCAATAGCGGGAGGCGTCCTTTCACGGGAGACCCAGTACTTC.

This chain connects TRBV14 to TRBJ2-1; D may be TRBD2 (6 bases). The CDR3 is made up of 14 amino acids. Trimming took off 4 bases at V and 7 bases at J, with 14 bases between the two ends. The V gene's germline CDR1 is SGHDN and CDR2 FVKESK. CDR3 DNA sequence: TGTGCCAGCAGCCGGAGGGTTAGGTGGAATGAGCAGTTCTTC. Translating it yields CASSRRVRWNEQFF.

The chain has TRBV6-5 and TRBJ2-7; possible D gene TRBD2, 5 bases. The length of the CDR3 is 15 residues. V was trimmed by 2 bases and J by 5 bases, leaving 16 bases between them. From germline, CDR1 is MNHEY and CDR2 SVGAGI. The CDR3 region is CASSYMRAVEDEQYF. For the CDR3, the DNA is TGTGCCAGCAGTTACATGCGGGCGGTAGAGGACGAGCAGTACTTC.

The rearrangement uses TRBV7-2 and TRBJ2-4; D is undetermined. Trimming took 6 bases from V and 4 from J, leaving 16 bases between them. CDR1 SGHTA and CDR2 FQGNSA come from the germline V gene. There are 15 residues in the CDR3. The CDR3 loop reads CASSPDVRRKNIQYF. The CDR3 DNA reads as TGTGCCAGCAGTCCAGATGTGCGGAGAAAAAACATTCAGTACTTC.